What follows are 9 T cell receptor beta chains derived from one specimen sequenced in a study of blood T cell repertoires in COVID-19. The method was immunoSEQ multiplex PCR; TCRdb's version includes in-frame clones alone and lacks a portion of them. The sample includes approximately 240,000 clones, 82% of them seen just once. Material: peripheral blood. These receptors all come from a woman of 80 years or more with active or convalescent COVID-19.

The CDR3 region is CASRAEETQYF. DNA of the CDR3: TGTGCCAGCAGAGCCGAAGAGACCCAGTACTTC. This rearrangement joins TRBV2 to TRBJ2-5, with D uncertain. This CDR3 spans 11 amino acids. The V gene lost 6 bases and the J gene lost 3 bases, with 5 bases spanning the gap. Germline CDR1 SNHLY, CDR2 FYNNEI. The full variable domain, in which reference TRBV2 and TRBJ2-5 provide the parts outside the CDR3, is EPEVTQTPSHQVTQMGQEVILRCVPISNHLYFYWYRQILGQKVEFLVSFYNNEISEKSEIFDDQFSVERPDGSNFTLKIRSTKLEDSAMYFCASRAEETQYFGPGTRLLVL.

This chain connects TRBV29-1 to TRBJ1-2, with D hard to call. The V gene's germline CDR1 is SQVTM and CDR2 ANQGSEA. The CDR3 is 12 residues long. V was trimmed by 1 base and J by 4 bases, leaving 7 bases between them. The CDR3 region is CSVEVGGYGYTF. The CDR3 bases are TGCAGCGTTGAAGTGGGAGGCTATGGCTACACCTTC.

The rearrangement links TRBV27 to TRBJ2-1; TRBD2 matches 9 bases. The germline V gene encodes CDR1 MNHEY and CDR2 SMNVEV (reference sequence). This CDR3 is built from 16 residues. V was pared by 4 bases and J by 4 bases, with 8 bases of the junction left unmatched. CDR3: CASSYERLAAYNEQFF. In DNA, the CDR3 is TGTGCCAGCAGTTACGAAAGACTAGCGGCATACAATGAGCAGTTCTTC.

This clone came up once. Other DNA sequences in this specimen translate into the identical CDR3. CDR3 protein: CASRTGSNQPQHF. The CDR3 nucleotides read TGTGCCAGCAGGACAGGGAGCAATCAGCCCCAGCATTTT. The rearrangement links TRBV6-5 to TRBJ1-5, with 7 positions matching TRBD1. Germline V CDR1 and CDR2: MNHEY, SVGAGI. CDR3 length: 13 amino acids. V lost 6 bases, J lost 1 base, and 0 bases stayed unmatched.

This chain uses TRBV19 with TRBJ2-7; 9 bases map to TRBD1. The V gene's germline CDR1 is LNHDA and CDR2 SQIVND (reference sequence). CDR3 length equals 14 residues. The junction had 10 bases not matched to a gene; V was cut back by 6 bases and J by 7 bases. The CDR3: CASRVGTGHGEQYF. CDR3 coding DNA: TGTGCCAGTAGAGTCGGGACAGGGCACGGAGAGCAGTACTTC.

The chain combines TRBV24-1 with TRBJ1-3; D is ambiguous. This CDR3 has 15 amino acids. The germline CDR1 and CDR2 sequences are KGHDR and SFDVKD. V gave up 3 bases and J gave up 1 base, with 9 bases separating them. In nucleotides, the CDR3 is TGTGCCACCAGTGATCCTCGCACATCTGGAAACACCATATATTTT. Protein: CATSDPRTSGNTIYF.

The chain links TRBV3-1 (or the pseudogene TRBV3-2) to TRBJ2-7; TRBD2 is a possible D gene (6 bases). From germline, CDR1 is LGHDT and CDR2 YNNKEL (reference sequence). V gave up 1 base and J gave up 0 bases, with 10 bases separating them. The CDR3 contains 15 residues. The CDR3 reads CASSQGVGSSYEQYF. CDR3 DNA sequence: TGTGCCAGCAGCCAAGGGGTCGGGAGCTCCTACGAGCAGTACTTC.

In nucleotides, the CDR3 is TGTGCCAGCATTAAAACAGGGGTCTACTACGAGCAGTACTTC. This sequence encodes CASIKTGVYYEQYF. This rearrangement joins TRBV6-5 to TRBJ2-7, with 7 bases lining up with TRBD1. V was clipped by 7 bases and J by 3 bases; unmatched bases: 9. The CDR3 contains 14 residues. CDR1 MNHEY and CDR2 SVGAGI come from the germline V gene.

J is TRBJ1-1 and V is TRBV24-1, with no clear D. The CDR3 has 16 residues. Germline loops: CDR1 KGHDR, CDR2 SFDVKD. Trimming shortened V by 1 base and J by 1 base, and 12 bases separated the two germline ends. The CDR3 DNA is TGTGCCACCAGTGATTTCCTACAGATGAGGAACACTGAAGCTTTCTTT. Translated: CATSDFLQMRNTEAFF.